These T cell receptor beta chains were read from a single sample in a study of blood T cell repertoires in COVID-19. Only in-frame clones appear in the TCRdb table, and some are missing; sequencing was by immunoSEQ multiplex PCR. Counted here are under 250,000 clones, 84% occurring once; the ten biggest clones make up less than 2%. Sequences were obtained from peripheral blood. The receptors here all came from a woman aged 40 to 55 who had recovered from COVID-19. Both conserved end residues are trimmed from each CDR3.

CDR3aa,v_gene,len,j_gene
ASSLGQGASETQY,TRBV5-4,13,TRBJ2-5
ASSPQSELNSPLH,TRBV18,13,TRBJ1-6
ASRAGTLKNTEAF,TRBV2,13,TRBJ1-1
ASRPGTGLYEQY,TRBV5-1,12,TRBJ2-7
ASSEEPGRV,TRBV6-1,9,TRBJ1-2
ASSLERGGNNEQF,TRBV5-4,13,TRBJ2-1
ASSLRGQGSPRDTEAF,TRBV5-5,16,TRBJ1-1
ASKGVMNTEAF,TRBV12-3/TRBV12-4,11,TRBJ1-1
ASSARTGGLGGELF,TRBV19,14,TRBJ2-2
ASTQTGLPTDTQY,TRBV9,13,TRBJ2-3
ASSAQQGADGYT,TRBV28,12,TRBJ1-2
ASSFDSVKGYT,TRBV6-5,11,TRBJ1-2
ASSFTKGGEQY,TRBV7-2,11,TRBJ2-7
ASSDRDYGYT,TRBV10-2,10,TRBJ1-2
AWSWGGQDTQY,TRBV30,11,TRBJ2-3
ASTNTGGSRSPLH,TRBV2,13,TRBJ1-6
ATSWGLAPTDTQY,TRBV15,13,TRBJ2-3
ASSSSPGTSNQPQH,TRBV18,14,TRBJ1-5
ASSPRSGGRETQY,TRBV4-2,13,TRBJ2-5
ASSPRGLSNQPQH,TRBV18,13,TRBJ1-5
ASSLTLTGTGFYEQY,TRBV5-1,15,TRBJ2-7
ASSLRGEGTHQPQH,TRBV28,14,TRBJ1-5
ASSLTSVYYGYT,TRBV6-5,12,TRBJ1-2
ASSAPGGTTYNEQF,TRBV9,14,TRBJ2-1
ASRGPSPNSPLH,TRBV7-9,12,TRBJ1-6
ASSRTGRVYEQY,TRBV28,12,TRBJ2-7
ASSPPSLETQY,TRBV18,11,TRBJ2-5
ASSYSFVGGNYGYT,TRBV6-5,14,TRBJ1-2
ASSPRGPYEQY,TRBV7-3,11,TRBJ2-7
ASSYSGGGGNTIY,TRBV6-5,13,TRBJ1-3
ASRHPSGGNTGELF,TRBV3-1/TRBV3-2,14,TRBJ2-2
ASRITGSSEKLF,TRBV3-1/TRBV3-2,12,TRBJ1-4
ASSLYLATNEKLF,TRBV7-9,13,TRBJ1-4
ASSTTGYYNIQY,TRBV27,12,TRBJ2-4
ASSLTLEDYGYT,TRBV6-5,12,TRBJ1-2